The 27 T cell receptor beta chains reported below all come from one sample, sequenced in a study of PD-1 blockade in classical Hodgkin lymphoma. No patient escaped relapse after autologous stem cell transplantation, and brentuximab vedotin exposure varied. The protocol was immunoSEQ multiplex PCR, while the TCRdb copy is restricted to in-frame clones and leaves out a portion. The table has 65,000 to 95,000 clones, around 90% seen once. The sample here was peripheral blood mononuclear cells (PBMCs), taken at baseline. Receptors originate from a human donor with classical Hodgkin lymphoma.

The rearrangement uses TRBV18 and TRBJ2-7; TRBD2 matches at 12 bases. Unmatched junction bases numbered 3, after V lost 3 bases and J lost 3 bases. The CDR3 is 15 amino acids. Germline CDR1 reads KGHSH; CDR2 reads LQKENI. CDR3 sequence: CASSPKTSGSYEQYF. Written as DNA, the CDR3 is TGTGCCAGCTCACCCAAGACTAGCGGGAGCTACGAGCAGTACTTC. Looking up the rest from reference TRBV18 and TRBJ2-7 gives the full variable domain: NAGVMQNPRHLVRRRGQEARLRCSPMKGHSHVYWYRQLPEEGLKFMVYLQKENIIDESGMPKERFSAEFPKEGPSILRIQQVVRGDSAAYFCASSPKTSGSYEQYFGPGTRLTVT.

The CDR3 sequence is CASSPQGGNNEQFF. The DNA for the CDR3 is TGCGCCAGCAGCCCCCAGGGCGGCAACAATGAGCAGTTCTTC. The rearrangement joins TRBV4-1 to TRBJ2-1; weak D call: TRBD1 (5 bases). This CDR3 comprises 14 residues. The germline CDR1 and CDR2 sequences are MGHRA and YSYEKL. Trimming removed 4 bases from V and 5 bases from J, with 12 bases in between.

This chain links TRBV4-1 with TRBJ2-7; D unclear. Trimming cost V 4 bases and J 7 bases, with 17 bases left between them. Germline assignment: CDR1 MGHRA and CDR2 YSYEKL. The CDR3 sequence is 14 residues long. The CDR3 sequence is CASSPAEQSSEQYF. The CDR3 nucleotides read TGCGCCAGCAGCCCCGCGGAACAGTCTTCGGAGCAGTACTTC.

This CDR3 is CASRGNSLQGTDTQYF. In DNA form, the CDR3 reads TGCGCCAGCAGGGGGAACAGCCTTCAGGGCACAGATACGCAGTATTTT. The chain employs TRBV5-1 and TRBJ2-3, with D unresolved. The CDR3 extends over 16 amino acids. Per germline, CDR1 SGHRS and CDR2 YFSETQ. Trimming took 5 bases from V and 1 from J, leaving 17 bases between them.

V gene TRBV19 combines with J gene TRBJ1-1; 8 bases line up with TRBD1. The CDR3 is 15 residues long. Germline V gene data show CDR1 as LNHDA and CDR2 as SQIVND (reference sequence). Trimming removed 6 bases from V and 5 bases from J; junction bases left unmatched: 11. Here the CDR3 DNA reads TGTGCCAGTAGGCCGTTAACAGGGGGTATGACTGAAGCTTTCTTT. Its translation: CASRPLTGGMTEAFF.

V gene TRBV10-1 combines with J gene TRBJ1-2; TRBD1 might be the D (5 bases). Germline loops: CDR1 WNHNN, CDR2 SYGVQD (reference sequence). V was trimmed by 7 bases and J by 4 bases, leaving 19 bases between them. The CDR3 consists of 15 residues. The CDR3 protein is CASIGDRTGSYGYTF. The DNA for the CDR3 is TGCGCCAGCATCGGGGACCGGACGGGTAGCTATGGCTACACCTTC.

The gene calls are TRBV5-1 and TRBJ2-1, with TRBD1 matching over 11 bases. The CDR3 length is 17 residues. With 3 bases clipped from V and 0 bases from J, the junction kept 5 bases outside the gene matches. Germline V gene lookup returns CDR1 SGHRS and CDR2 YFSETQ. CDR3 sequence (DNA): TGCGCCAGCAGCTCCGGACAGGGGGCTTTCTCCTACAATGAGCAGTTCTTC. Translation gives CASSSGQGAFSYNEQFF.

On this clone: At one boundary the junction diverges from the germline segment, which might be a read error. J is TRBJ1-4 and V is TRBV7-9; the match to TRBD1 covers 8 bases. Germline lookup yields CDR1 SEHNR and CDR2 FQNEAQ (reference sequence). The CDR3 sequence is 15 residues long. The CDR3 reads CASSLEGQGNKKLFF. The CDR3 bases are TGTGCCAGCAGCTTAGAAGGACAGGGTAATAAAAAACTGTTTTTT. Using reference TRBV7-9 and TRBJ1-4 for the parts outside the CDR3, the full variable domain is DTGVSQNPRHKITKRGQNVTFRCDPISEHNRLYWYRQTLGQGPEFLTYFQNEAQLEKSRLLSDRFSAERPKGSFSTLEIQRTEQGDSAMYLCASSLEGQGNKKLFFGSGTQLSVL.

CDR3 sequence: CASSLELATDTEAFF. For the CDR3, the DNA is TGTGCCAGCAGCTTAGAGTTAGCGACAGACACTGAAGCTTTCTTT. The rearrangement joins TRBV7-9 to TRBJ1-1; D perhaps matches TRBD1 (5 bases). The CDR3 is 15 residues long. Per germline, CDR1 SEHNR and CDR2 FQNEAQ (reference sequence). V dropped 1 base and J dropped 3 bases, with 12 bases sitting between them.

The rearrangement joins TRBV27 to TRBJ1-5; unclear D gene. The CDR3 totals 16 residues. V was shortened by 2 bases and J by 0 bases, with 11 bases between the two germline ends. Germline CDR1 MNHEY, CDR2 SMNVEV (reference sequence). The CDR3, as DNA: TGTGCCAGCAGTTTAGCAGGAAGAAATAGCAATCAGCCCCAGCATTTT. Translated, it gives CASSLAGRNSNQPQHF.

The chain couples TRBV6-1 to TRBJ1-5, with D uncertain. Germline loops: CDR1 MNHNS, CDR2 SASEGT. The CDR3 sequence is 14 residues long. V was shortened by 5 bases and J by 4 bases, with 12 bases between the two germline ends. CDR3 loop: CASSLSPANQPQHF. In DNA form, the CDR3 reads TGTGCCAGCAGTTTGAGTCCAGCTAATCAGCCCCAGCATTTT.

The V and J genes are TRBV5-4 and TRBJ2-7; possibly TRBD2 for D (6 bases). CDR1 is SGHNT, CDR2 YYREEE, per germline (reference sequence). The CDR3 contains 15 residues. Between the trimmed V and J ends, which lost 3 bases and 5 bases, there was a span of 18 bases. In DNA, the CDR3 is TGTGCCAGCAGCTCCCGGGACTCGAGGCCCAACGAGCAGTACTTC. Translation: CASSSRDSRPNEQYF.

Of note for this clone: The junction and the germline gene differ at one end; a read error may be behind it. This chain connects TRBV4-3 to TRBJ2-4; TRBD2 matches 8 bases. The CDR3 has 19 residues. The germline V gene has CDR1 LGHNA and CDR2 YSLEER. This CDR3 is CVSSHDRTSLRLAKNIQYF. The CDR3 DNA reads TGCGTCAGCAGCCACGATAGGACTAGCTTGCGTTTAGCCAAAAACATTCAGTACTTC.

This clone has just one count. The rearrangement joins TRBV6-5 to TRBJ2-1; D tentatively reads TRBD1 or TRBD2 (5 bases each). Trimming removed 6 bases at V and 4 bases at J, with 16 bases between. Germline V gene sequence: CDR1 MNHEY, CDR2 SVGAGI. The CDR3 runs to 15 residues. CDR3: CASSPPGRIYNEQFF. The CDR3 coding sequence is TGTGCCAGCAGCCCACCGGGACGGATATACAATGAGCAGTTCTTC.

The chain is built from TRBV19 and TRBJ1-4, with TRBD1 as a possible D gene (6 bases). Germline-derived CDR1 and CDR2 are LNHDA and SQIVND (reference sequence). V was cut by 7 bases and J by 7 bases, with 19 bases left in between. CDR3 size: 15 residues. The CDR3 bases are TGTGCCAGTATCTATTCCGGGACAACTGGTGAAAAACTGTTTTTT. Its translation is CASIYSGTTGEKLFF.

This chain joins TRBV7-9 and TRBJ1-3, with 7 bases lining up with TRBD1. The germline CDR1 and CDR2 sequences are SEHNR and FQNEAQ (reference sequence). The CDR3 contains 14 residues. Trimming cost V 5 bases and J 4 bases; bases outside gene matches: 5. CDR3 sequence (DNA): TGTGCCAGCAGCGAGAGGGGGCGCGGAAACACCATATATTTT. Protein: CASSERGRGNTIYF.

Here the CDR3 reads CASSPGLAGRTGEQFF. The CDR3 DNA follows: TGTGCCAGCAGCCCCGGACTAGCGGGAAGGACGGGTGAGCAGTTCTTC. V and J are TRBV7-6 and TRBJ2-1; 12 bases line up with TRBD2. Looked up from germline, CDR1 is SGHVS and CDR2 is FNYEAQ. J lost 9 bases, V lost 5 bases, and 11 bases had no gene match. CDR3 length: 16 amino acids.

This clone has only a few counts. This chain uses TRBV5-1 with TRBJ2-7; D is possibly TRBD2 (5 bases). CDR3 length: 16 residues. The V end lost 0 bases, the J end lost 0 bases, and 13 bases lay between the germline ends. The germline CDR1 and CDR2 sequences are SGHRS and YFSETQ. Written as DNA, the CDR3 is TGCGCCAGCAGCTTGGCCGCTAACGGGATCTCCTACGAGCAGTACTTC. Protein sequence: CASSLAANGISYEQYF.

The chain couples TRBV7-2 to TRBJ2-6; D is unresolved. Germline CDR1 reads SGHTA; CDR2 reads FQGNSA. Deletions cut 1 base from V and 2 bases from J, with 9 bases between. This CDR3 spans 16 amino acids. CDR3 protein: CASSLVAVPGANVLTF. Here the CDR3 DNA reads TGTGCCAGCAGCTTAGTCGCGGTCCCTGGGGCCAACGTCCTGACTTTC. Supplemented by reference TRBV7-2 and TRBJ2-6, the full variable domain reads GAGVSQSPSNKVTEKGKDVELRCDPISGHTALYWYRQSLGQGLEFLIYFQGNSAPDKSGLPSDRFSAERTGGSVSTLTIQRTQQEDSAVYLCASSLVAVPGANVLTFGAGSRLTVL.

This clone has just one count. The CDR3, as DNA: TGTGCCAGAAGCCTTCCGACAGGGGGATCTGGGGAAGCTTTCTTT. Its translation: CARSLPTGGSGEAFF. This rearrangement joins TRBV5-3 to TRBJ1-1; 9 bases match TRBD1. TRBV5-3 is known as an ORF, though its function is uncertain. Trimming removed 4 bases from V and 8 bases from J; junction bases left unmatched: 12. The CDR3 spans 15 residues.

The chain combines TRBV10-1 with TRBJ1-1; the D gene is possibly TRBD1 (5 bases). The CDR3 length is 17 residues. V gave up 6 bases and J gave up 1 base, with 21 bases separating them. The germline V gene has CDR1 WNHNN and CDR2 SYGVQD (reference sequence). CDR3 sequence (DNA): TGCGCCAGCAGCGTGGGACGATCCACCTTAGGGAACACTGAAGCTTTCTTT. Its translation: CASSVGRSTLGNTEAFF.

V is TRBV19 and J is TRBJ2-1; 8 bases fit TRBD2. This CDR3 has 17 amino acids. J gave up 0 bases and V 4 bases, and 8 bases lay outside the gene matches. Germline V CDR1 and CDR2: LNHDA, SQIVND (reference sequence). The CDR3 region has the DNA TGTGCCAGTAGTACCCTTAGCGGGGCTCGCTCCTACAATGAGCAGTTCTTC. This sequence encodes CASSTLSGARSYNEQFF.

V and J are TRBV5-8 and TRBJ2-1; possibly TRBD2 for D (5 bases). CDR1 and CDR2 (germline): SGHTS, YDEGEE. V lost 7 bases and J 8 bases, leaving 25 bases between the germline ends. The CDR3 is 16 residues long. Written as DNA, the CDR3 is TGTGCCAGCTCCAAGGCCGTGCTAGCACCCTTCGATGAGCAGTTCTTC. Its protein is CASSKAVLAPFDEQFF.

The chain is built from TRBV5-1 and TRBJ1-1; D is unclear. The CDR3 has 13 amino acids. The germline CDR1 and CDR2 sequences are SGHRS and YFSETQ. Deletions cut 2 bases from V and 1 base from J, with 6 bases between. In nucleotides, the CDR3 is TGCGCCAGCAGCTTAGAACAGAACACTGAAGCTTTCTTT. As protein: CASSLEQNTEAFF.

V and J are TRBV5-6 and TRBJ2-1; D is unresolved. Trimming left V 1 base short and J 8 bases short, with 13 bases between. The CDR3 sequence is 14 residues long. CDR1 and CDR2 (germline): SGHDT, YYEEEE. The CDR3 sequence: CASSLLGKWDEQFF. In DNA, the CDR3 is TGTGCCAGCAGCTTGCTTGGGAAGTGGGATGAGCAGTTCTTC.

The chain is built from TRBV5-6 and TRBJ2-2; no firm D call. The germline gives CDR1 SGHDT, CDR2 YYEEEE. The CDR3 sequence is 14 residues long. Trimming took off 0 bases at V and 6 bases at J, with 9 bases between the two ends. The CDR3 region is CASSLEWTPGELFF. The CDR3 coding sequence is TGTGCCAGCAGCTTGGAGTGGACCCCCGGGGAGCTGTTTTTT.

V usage is TRBV6-5 and J usage is TRBJ2-4; TRBD1 matches 9 bases. The CDR3 is 14 residues long. Germline-derived CDR1 and CDR2 are MNHEY and SVGAGI. J was trimmed by 6 bases and V by 7 bases; bases with no gene match: 7. The CDR3 protein is CASNPPGQGNIQYF. The DNA for the CDR3 is TGTGCCAGCAACCCCCCGGGACAGGGAAACATTCAGTACTTC.